The T cell receptor (beta chain) described here comes from a study of shared clonotypes between healthy human individuals. CDR1 is LGHNA and CDR2 is YSLEER in the germline V gene. There are 20 residues in the CDR3. Trimming left V 0 bases short and J 4 bases short, with 27 bases between. This clone came up once. Here immunoSEQ multiplex PCR was the method, and the copy in TCRdb shows in-frame clones only, minus some. The sample contains millions of clones, about 92% of which appear only once. The receptor was isolated from a young man in good health. V is TRBV4-3 and J is TRBJ1-2; the D gene is possibly TRBD1 (6 bases). The sample was naive CD4+ T cells sorted from blood. Subset indicated: CD45RA+ positively selected. CDR3 sequence: CASSQDTPQQLTGRFYGYTF. The CDR3 DNA is TGCGCCAGCAGCCAAGATACCCCACAGCAACTGACAGGCCGGTTCTATGGCTACACCTTC.